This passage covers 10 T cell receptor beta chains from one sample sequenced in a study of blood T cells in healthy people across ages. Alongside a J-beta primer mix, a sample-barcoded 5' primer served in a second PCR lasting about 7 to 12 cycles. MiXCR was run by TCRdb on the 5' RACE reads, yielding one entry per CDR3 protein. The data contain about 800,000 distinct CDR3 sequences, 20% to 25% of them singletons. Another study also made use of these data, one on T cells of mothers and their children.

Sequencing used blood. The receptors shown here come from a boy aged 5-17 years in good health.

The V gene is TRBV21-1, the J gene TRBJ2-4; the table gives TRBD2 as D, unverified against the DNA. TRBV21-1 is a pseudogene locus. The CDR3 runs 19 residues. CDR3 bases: TGTGCCAGCAGCAAAGACGATCCTAGCGGGAGACTAGCCAAAAACATTCAGTACTTC. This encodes CASSKDDPSGRLAKNIQYF.

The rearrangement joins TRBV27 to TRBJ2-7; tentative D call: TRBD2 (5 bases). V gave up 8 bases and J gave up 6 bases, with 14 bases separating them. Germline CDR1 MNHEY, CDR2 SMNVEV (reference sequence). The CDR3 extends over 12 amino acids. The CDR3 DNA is TGTGCCAGCCACCGGGGAGTGGGCGAGCAGTACTTC. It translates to CASHRGVGEQYF.

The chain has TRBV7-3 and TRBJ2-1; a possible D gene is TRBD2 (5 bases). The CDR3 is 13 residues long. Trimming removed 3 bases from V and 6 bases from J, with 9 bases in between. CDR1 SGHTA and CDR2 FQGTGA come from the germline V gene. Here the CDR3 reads CASSFLASNEQFF. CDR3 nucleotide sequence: TGTGCCAGCAGCTTTCTAGCTAGCAATGAGCAGTTCTTC.

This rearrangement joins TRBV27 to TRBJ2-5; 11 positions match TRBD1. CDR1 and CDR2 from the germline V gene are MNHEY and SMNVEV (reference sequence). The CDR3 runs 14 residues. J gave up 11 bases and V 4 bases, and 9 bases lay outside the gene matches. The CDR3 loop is CASSSRTGGEGQYF. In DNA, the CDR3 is TGTGCCAGCAGTTCTCGGACAGGGGGCGAGGGGCAGTACTTC.

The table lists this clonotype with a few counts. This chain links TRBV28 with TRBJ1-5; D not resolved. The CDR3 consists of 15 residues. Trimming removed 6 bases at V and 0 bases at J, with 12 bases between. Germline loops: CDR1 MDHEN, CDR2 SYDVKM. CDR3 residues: CASSHSAVSNQPQHF. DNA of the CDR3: TGTGCCAGCAGCCACTCGGCAGTTAGCAATCAGCCCCAGCATTTT.

This chain's CDR3 is CSVGGNLNTEAFF. For the CDR3, the DNA is TGCAGCGTTGGAGGGAATCTGAACACTGAAGCTTTCTTT. The chain recombines TRBV29-1 with TRBJ1-1; D unresolved. Trimming removed 4 bases at V and 0 bases at J, with 9 bases between. The germline CDR1 and CDR2 sequences are SQVTM and ANQGSEA. This CDR3 has 13 amino acids.

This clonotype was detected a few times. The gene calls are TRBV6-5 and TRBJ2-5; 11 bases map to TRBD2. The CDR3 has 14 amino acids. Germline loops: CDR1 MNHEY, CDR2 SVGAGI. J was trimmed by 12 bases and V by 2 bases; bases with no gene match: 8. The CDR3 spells CASSYEGLAAEKYF. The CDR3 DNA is TGTGCCAGCAGTTACGAGGGACTAGCGGCTGAAAAGTACTTC.

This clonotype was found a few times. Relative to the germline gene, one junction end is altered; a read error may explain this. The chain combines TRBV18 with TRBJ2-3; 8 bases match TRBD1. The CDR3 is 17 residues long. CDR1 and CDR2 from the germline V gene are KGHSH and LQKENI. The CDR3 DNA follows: TGCGCCAGCTCACCACCGGGCAGGGGGCAGATCACAGATACGCAGTATTTT. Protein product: CASSPPGRGQITDTQYF.

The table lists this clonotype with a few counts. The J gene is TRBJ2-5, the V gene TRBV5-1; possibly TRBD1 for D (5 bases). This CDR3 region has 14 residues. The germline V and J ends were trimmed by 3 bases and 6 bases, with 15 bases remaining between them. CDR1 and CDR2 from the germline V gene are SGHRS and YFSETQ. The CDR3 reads CASSWSSSGQTQYF. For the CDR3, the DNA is TGCGCCAGCAGCTGGAGTAGCTCAGGGCAGACCCAGTACTTC.

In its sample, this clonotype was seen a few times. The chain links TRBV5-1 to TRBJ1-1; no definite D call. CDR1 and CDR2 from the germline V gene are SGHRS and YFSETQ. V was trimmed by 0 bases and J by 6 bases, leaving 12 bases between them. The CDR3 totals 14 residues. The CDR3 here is CASSLGLLDAEAFF. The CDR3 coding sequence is TGCGCCAGCAGCTTGGGTTTGTTGGACGCTGAAGCTTTCTTT.